This T cell receptor beta chain comes out of a study of pediatric ulcerative colitis. The protocol was immunoSEQ multiplex PCR, while the TCRdb copy is restricted to in-frame clones and leaves out a portion. The table shows around 64,000 clones, with 77% occurring only once. V trimming: 5 bases; J trimming: 4 bases; junction bases outside the gene matches: 9. The germline gives CDR1 LGHNA, CDR2 YNFKEQ. The CDR3 has 16 residues. This chain connects TRBV4-2 to TRBJ1-5, with 9 nucleotides matching TRBD1. Material: blood. The clonotype was recovered from a boy younger than 18 with moderate ulcerative colitis. Here the CDR3 DNA reads TGTGCCAGCAGCGAAGCGGGACAGGGAGGTAATCAGCCCCAGCATTTT. It yields the protein CASSEAGQGGNQPQHF.